Listed below are T cell receptor beta chains from one sample, sequenced in a study of cytomegalovirus exposure and HLA in healthy donors. The table came from immunoSEQ multiplex PCR; TCRdb's copy has only in-frame clones and leaves some out. The table includes about 190,000 clones, approximately 84% detected once. The material sequenced was PBMCs. The receptors were sampled from a woman aged 18-29 years in good health and CMV-seropositive. Both conserved end residues are part of each CDR3. D genes are given only for firm matches. The size entry is marked missing in some rows and otherwise reads once, few, many or a size class.

V: TRBV19; J: TRBJ1-1; size: -; D: -; DNA: TGTGCCAGTTTAGATTTCATGAACACTGAAGCTTTCTTT; CDR3: CASLDFMNTEAFF
V: TRBV9; J: TRBJ2-1; size: few; D: TRBD2; DNA: TGTGCCAGCAGGCGGGGGACCTCCTACAATGAGCAGTTCTTC; CDR3: CASRRGTSYNEQFF
V: TRBV7-9; J: TRBJ2-7; size: -; D: -; DNA: TGTGCCAGCAGCTTACGGGGCTACGAGCAGTACTTC; CDR3: CASSLRGYEQYF
V: TRBV5-1; J: TRBJ2-7; size: -; D: -; DNA: TGCGCCAGCAGCTTCGGTAGTCCGTTCGAGCAGTACTTC; CDR3: CASSFGSPFEQYF
V: TRBV7-2; J: TRBJ2-3; size: once; D: TRBD2; DNA: TGTGCCAGCAGCTTAGCGGGACTAGCGGGGGAAAATTTT; CDR3: CASSLAGLAGENF
V: TRBV29-1; J: TRBJ1-1; size: -; D: -; DNA: TGCAGCGTTGCACAGAGGAACACTGAAGCTTTCTTT; CDR3: CSVAQRNTEAFF
V: TRBV6-1; J: TRBJ2-5; size: -; D: TRBD2; DNA: TGTGCCAGCAGTGTTAGACTAGCGGGGGATCAAGAGACCCAGTACTTC; CDR3: CASSVRLAGDQETQYF
V: TRBV27; J: TRBJ2-7; size: once; D: -; DNA: TGTGCCAGCAGTTTAGCCCGGGCCTACGAGCAGTACTTC; CDR3: CASSLARAYEQYF
V: TRBV6-5; J: TRBJ1-2; size: -; D: -; DNA: TGTGCCAGCAGTTATACGGGCTATGGCTACACCTTC; CDR3: CASSYTGYGYTF
V: TRBV6-5; J: TRBJ2-7; size: -; D: TRBD1; DNA: TGTGCCAGCAGTCGGCCGGGACAGGGGTCCTACGAGCAGTACTTC; CDR3: CASSRPGQGSYEQYF
V: TRBV19; J: TRBJ2-2; size: -; D: TRBD1; DNA: TGTGCCAGCCGAGGGACAGGGGGATTCTTCGACGCCGGGGAGCTGTTTTTT; CDR3: CASRGTGGFFDAGELFF
V: TRBV7-2; J: TRBJ1-5; size: -; D: -; DNA: TGTGCCAGCAGCTTAGTTCCGGGGATTAGCAATCAGCCCCAGCATTTT; CDR3: CASSLVPGISNQPQHF
V: TRBV5-1; J: TRBJ2-7; size: -; D: TRBD1; DNA: TGCGCCAGCAGCGCCAGACAGGGCTACGAGCAGTACTTC; CDR3: CASSARQGYEQYF
V: TRBV14; J: TRBJ2-7; size: -; D: -; DNA: TGTGCCAGCAGCCAAGGTATCGAGCAGTACTTC; CDR3: CASSQGIEQYF
V: TRBV2; J: TRBJ1-5; size: -; D: -; DNA: TGTGCCAGCAGTGGGGGACATAATAGCAATCAGCCCCAGCATTTT; CDR3: CASSGGHNSNQPQHF
V: TRBV19; J: TRBJ2-1; size: -; D: TRBD1; DNA: TGTGCCAGTAGGGAGACAGGGCTTCAGAGGGCGGATGAGCAGTTCTTC; CDR3: CASRETGLQRADEQFF